This passage covers 15 T cell receptor beta chains from one sample sequenced in a study of identifying expanded T cells in peripheral blood. Assay used: immunoSEQ multiplex PCR; TCRdb lists only in-frame clones, some missing. The table has tens of thousands of clones, more than 75% seen once. The sample comprised blood. These receptors originate from a person between 18 and 75 years old in good health.

The genes are TRBV4-3 and TRBJ1-2, with 8 bases identical to TRBD1. The CDR3 has 19 amino acids. With 0 bases clipped from V and 0 bases from J, the junction kept 12 bases outside the gene matches. Germline V gene lookup returns CDR1 LGHNA and CDR2 YSLEER. The CDR3 coding sequence is TGCGCCAGCAGCCAAGATCGGCACCAACAGGGGGAAGCTAACTATGGCTACACCTTC. It encodes CASSQDRHQQGEANYGYTF.

V usage is TRBV13 and J usage is TRBJ2-3, with D unclear. Germline V gives CDR1 PRHDT, CDR2 FYEKMQ (reference sequence). V lost 5 bases to trimming and J lost 0 bases, with 3 bases between them. This CDR3 comprises 12 residues. The CDR3 nucleotides are TGTGCCAGCAGCAAAAGCACAGATACGCAGTATTTT. Translating gives CASSKSTDTQYF.

CDR3 sequence: CASSGTLQETQYF. CDR3 DNA sequence: TGTGCCAGTTCGGGAACCCTCCAAGAGACCCAGTACTTC. The rearrangement links TRBV19 to TRBJ2-5; a possible D gene is TRBD2 (5 bases). Trimming removed 8 bases at V and 1 base at J, with 11 bases between. This CDR3 is 13 amino acids long. In germline, CDR1 is LNHDA, CDR2 SQIVND (reference sequence). Full variable domain (remainder filled in from reference TRBV19 and TRBJ2-5): DGGITQSPKYLFRKEGQNVTLSCEQNLNHDAMYWYRQDPGQGLRLIYYSQIVNDFQKGDIAEGYSVSREKKESFPLTVTSAQKNPTAFYLCASSGTLQETQYFGPGTRLLVL.

The chain uses TRBV7-9 and TRBJ1-1; no firm D call. The germline V gene encodes CDR1 SEHNR and CDR2 FQNEAQ (reference sequence). The CDR3 consists of 14 residues. V gave up 3 bases and J gave up 0 bases, with 8 bases separating them. Written as DNA, the CDR3 is TGTGCCAGCAGCTTCTCAGTATTGAACACTGAAGCTTTCTTT. As protein: CASSFSVLNTEAFF.

This clone was detected once. The chain employs TRBV15 and TRBJ2-7; TRBD1 or TRBD2 may be the D gene (5 bases each). The germline gives CDR1 LNHNV, CDR2 YYDKDF (reference sequence). The CDR3 spans 15 residues. The V end lost 1 base, the J end lost 3 bases, and 13 bases lay between the germline ends. CDR3 sequence: CATSRVQGPFYEQYF. In DNA, the CDR3 is TGTGCCACCAGCAGAGTGCAGGGACCCTTCTACGAGCAGTACTTC.

The chain couples TRBV18 to TRBJ1-6, with a weak D call TRBD1 (5 bases). The V end was cut by 2 bases, the J end by 7 bases, with 9 bases between. The CDR3 is 14 residues long. Germline values: CDR1 KGHSH, CDR2 LQKENI. CDR3 residues: CASSPTGENSPLHF. CDR3 in DNA: TGTGCCAGCTCACCAACGGGGGAAAATTCACCCCTCCACTTT. Drawing the rest from reference TRBV18 and TRBJ1-6, the complete variable domain is NAGVMQNPRHLVRRRGQEARLRCSPMKGHSHVYWYRQLPEEGLKFMVYLQKENIIDESGMPKERFSAEFPKEGPSILRIQQVVRGDSAAYFCASSPTGENSPLHFGNGTRLTVT.

The chain links TRBV5-1 to TRBJ2-5, with D possibly being TRBD2 (5 bases). Germline lookup yields CDR1 SGHRS and CDR2 YFSETQ. V lost 3 bases, J lost 3 bases, and 12 bases lay in between. The CDR3 is 14 amino acids. This chain's CDR3 is CASSSLGREETQYF. CDR3 DNA: TGCGCCAGCAGCTCGCTAGGGAGAGAAGAGACCCAGTACTTC.

The rearrangement joins TRBV5-1 to TRBJ1-2, with D unclear. The germline V and J ends were trimmed by 4 bases and 1 base, with 14 bases remaining between them. The CDR3 covers 15 residues. The germline V gene has CDR1 SGHRS and CDR2 YFSETQ. CDR3 sequence (DNA): TGCGCCAGCAGCCCAAACCCCGACCTTAACTATGGCTACACCTTC. Residues: CASSPNPDLNYGYTF.

This chain joins TRBV7-2 and TRBJ1-1; no clear D gene. This CDR3 region has 13 residues. Trimming left V 6 bases short and J 1 base short, with 9 bases between. Germline CDR1 SGHTA, CDR2 FQGNSA. DNA of the CDR3: TGTGCCAGCAGGAGGGAGAGGAACACTGAAGCTTTCTTT. It is translated as CASRRERNTEAFF.

V is TRBV28 and J is TRBJ1-5; D unclear. The CDR3 is 14 residues long. CDR1 is MDHEN and CDR2 is SYDVKM in the germline V gene. Between the trimmed V and J ends, which lost 1 base and 2 bases, there was a span of 6 bases. The CDR3 DNA sequence: TGTGCCAGCAGTTTATCCATGGGCAATCAGCCCCAGCATTTT. Protein product: CASSLSMGNQPQHF.

The rearrangement joins TRBV7-8 to TRBJ2-3, with D perhaps matching TRBD1 or TRBD2 (5 bases each). Trimming pared 5 bases from V and 2 bases from J, leaving 11 bases between. Germline V lookup: CDR1 SGHVS, CDR2 FQNEAQ. This CDR3 is built from 14 residues. CDR3 bases: TGTGCCAGCAGCGCGCTGGGACCCACAGATACGCAGTATTTT. Translating it yields CASSALGPTDTQYF.

The CDR3 region has the DNA TGCGCCAGCAGCCAAGAAAGGCTGAGGGGCCCCTACGAGCAGTACTTC. Amino acids: CASSQERLRGPYEQYF. V and J are TRBV4-3 and TRBJ2-7; either TRBD1 or TRBD2 may supply D (5 bases each). Deletions cut 0 bases from V and 2 bases from J, with 14 bases between. CDR3 length: 16 residues. Germline CDR1 and CDR2: LGHNA and YSLEER.

The chain carries TRBV28 and TRBJ1-2; D not resolved. V shed 2 bases and J shed 6 bases, with 7 bases lying between them. Germline loops: CDR1 MDHEN, CDR2 SYDVKM. CDR3 length: 12 amino acids. CDR3 coding DNA: TGTGCCAGCAGTTTAAGGGATAATGGCTACACCTTC. Its translation: CASSLRDNGYTF.

In this sample, this clone turned up a few times. The chain recombines TRBV11-2 with TRBJ1-6; 8 bases align to TRBD1. From germline, CDR1 is SGHAT and CDR2 FQNNGV. The CDR3 covers 15 residues. V trimming: 5 bases; J trimming: 7 bases; junction bases outside the gene matches: 7. The DNA for the CDR3 is TGTGCCAGCAGCCGACGACAGGGGCGAAATTCACCCCTCCACTTT. This translates into CASSRRQGRNSPLHF.

The chain carries TRBV5-1 and TRBJ1-3; D possibly corresponds to TRBD1 (5 bases). Trimming took off 4 bases at V and 2 bases at J, with 16 bases between the two ends. The germline V gene encodes CDR1 SGHRS and CDR2 YFSETQ. CDR3 size: 16 residues. CDR3 sequence reads: CASSRGTAGAGNTIYF. CDR3 in DNA: TGCGCCAGCAGCCGAGGTACGGCGGGGGCTGGAAACACCATATATTTT. Full variable domain (outside the CDR3, taken from reference TRBV5-1 and TRBJ1-3): KAGVTQTPRYLIKTRGQQVTLSCSPISGHRSVSWYQQTPGQGLQFLFEYFSETQRNKGNFPGRFSGRQFSNSRSEMNVSTLELGDSALYLCASSRGTAGAGNTIYFGEGSWLTVV.